This TCR beta chain comes out of a study of beta chain features in type 1 diabetes. Whole-study findings and limits: Naive, central memory and Treg TCRB repertoires seemed to resemble each other more closely in patients than they did in healthy donors.

A sort by CD45RO/CCR7/CD25/CD127/CD95/CD27 yielded CD4+ naive, central memory, regulatory and stem cell-like memory cells. Comment on this clone: Its antigen is not identified.

Sequencing targeted expressed TCRB transcripts, as all isolated RNA had been reverse transcribed. The method was immunoSEQ multiplex PCR; TCRdb's version includes in-frame clones alone and lacks a portion of them. The sample lists about 350,000 clones, about 20% occurring once. Sequencing input: naive CD4+ T cells from blood. The receptor was isolated from a woman under 30 in good health.

CDR3 residues: CASRTEGEAAGTDTQYF. CDR3 sequence (DNA): TGTGCCAGTAGAACTGAGGGAGAAGCAGCCGGCACAGATACGCAGTATTTT. The rearrangement joins TRBV19 to TRBJ2-3, with TRBD2 as a possible D gene (5 bases). There are 17 residues in the CDR3. Germline V lookup: CDR1 LNHDA, CDR2 SQIVND (reference sequence). With 6 bases removed from V and 1 base from J, the gap between germline ends came to 20 bases. Complete variable domain (other parts from reference TRBV19 and TRBJ2-3): DGGITQSPKYLFRKEGQNVTLSCEQNLNHDAMYWYRQDPGQGLRLIYYSQIVNDFQKGDIAEGYSVSREKKESFPLTVTSAQKNPTAFYLCASRTEGEAAGTDTQYFGPGTRLTVL.